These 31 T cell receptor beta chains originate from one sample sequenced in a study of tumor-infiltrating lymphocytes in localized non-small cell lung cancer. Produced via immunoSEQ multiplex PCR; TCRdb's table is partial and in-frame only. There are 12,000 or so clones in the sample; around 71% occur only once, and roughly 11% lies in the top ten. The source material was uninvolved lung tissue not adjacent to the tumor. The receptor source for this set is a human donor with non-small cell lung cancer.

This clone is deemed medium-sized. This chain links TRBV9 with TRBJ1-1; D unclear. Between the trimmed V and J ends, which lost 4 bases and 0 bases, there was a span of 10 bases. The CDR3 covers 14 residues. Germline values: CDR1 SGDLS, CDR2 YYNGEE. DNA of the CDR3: TGTGCCAGCAGCTGGAGGTTAATGAACACTGAAGCTTTCTTT. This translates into CASSWRLMNTEAFF.

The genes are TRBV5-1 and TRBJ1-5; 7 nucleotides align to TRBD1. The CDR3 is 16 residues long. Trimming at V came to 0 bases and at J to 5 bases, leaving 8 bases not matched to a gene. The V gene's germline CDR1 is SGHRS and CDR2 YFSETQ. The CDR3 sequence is CASSLGPTGDDQPQHF. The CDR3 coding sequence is TGCGCCAGCAGCTTGGGGCCTACAGGGGACGATCAGCCCCAGCATTTT.

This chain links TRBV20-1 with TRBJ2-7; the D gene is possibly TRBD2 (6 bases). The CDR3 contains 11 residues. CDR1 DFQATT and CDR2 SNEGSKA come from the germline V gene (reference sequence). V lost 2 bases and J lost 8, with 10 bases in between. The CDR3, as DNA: TGCAGTGCTAGAAGGCGGACTAAGCAGTACTTC. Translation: CSARRRTKQYF.

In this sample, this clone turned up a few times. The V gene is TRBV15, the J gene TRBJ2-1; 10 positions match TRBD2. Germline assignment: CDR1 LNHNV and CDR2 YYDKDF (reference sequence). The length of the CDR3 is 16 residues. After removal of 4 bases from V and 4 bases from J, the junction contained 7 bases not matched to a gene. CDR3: CATSTVAGGGYNEQFF. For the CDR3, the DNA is TGTGCCACCAGCACTGTAGCGGGAGGAGGGTACAATGAGCAGTTCTTC.

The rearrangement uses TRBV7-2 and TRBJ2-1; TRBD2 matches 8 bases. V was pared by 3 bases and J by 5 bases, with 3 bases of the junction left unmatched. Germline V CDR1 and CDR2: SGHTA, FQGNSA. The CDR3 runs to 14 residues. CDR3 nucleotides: TGTGCCAGCAGCTTGGGACTAGGTAACAATGAGCAGTTCTTC. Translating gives CASSLGLGNNEQFF.

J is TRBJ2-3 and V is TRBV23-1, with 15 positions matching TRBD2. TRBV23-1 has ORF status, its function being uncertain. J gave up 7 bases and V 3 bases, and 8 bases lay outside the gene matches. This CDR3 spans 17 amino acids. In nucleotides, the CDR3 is TGCGCCAGCAGTCAGCCTGGACTAGCGGGAGGGCCCCATACGCAGTATTTT. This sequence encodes CASSQPGLAGGPHTQYF.

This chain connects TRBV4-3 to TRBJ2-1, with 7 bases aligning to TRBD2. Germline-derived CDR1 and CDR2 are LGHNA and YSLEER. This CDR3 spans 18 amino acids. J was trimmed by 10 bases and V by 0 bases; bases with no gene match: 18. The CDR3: CASSQDIPVSGSYREQFF. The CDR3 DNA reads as TGCGCCAGCAGCCAAGATATCCCGGTTAGCGGGTCCTACAGAGAGCAGTTCTTC.

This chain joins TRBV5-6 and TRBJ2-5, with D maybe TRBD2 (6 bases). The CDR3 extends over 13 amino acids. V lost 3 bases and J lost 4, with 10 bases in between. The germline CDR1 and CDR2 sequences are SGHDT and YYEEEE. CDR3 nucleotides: TGTGCCAGCAGCTCCGGACTACCAGAGACCCAGTACTTC. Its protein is CASSSGLPETQYF.

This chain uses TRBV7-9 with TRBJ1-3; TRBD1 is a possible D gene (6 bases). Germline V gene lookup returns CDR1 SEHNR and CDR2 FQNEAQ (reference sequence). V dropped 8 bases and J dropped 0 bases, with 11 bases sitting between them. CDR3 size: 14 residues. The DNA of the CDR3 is TGTGCCAGCGTGGACAGAAACTCTGGAAACACCATATATTTT. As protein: CASVDRNSGNTIYF.

The CDR3 region is CASSEDRGLYNEQFF. DNA of the CDR3: TGTGCCAGCAGTGAGGACAGGGGGCTCTACAATGAGCAGTTCTTC. J is TRBJ2-1 and V is TRBV6-1; 11 bases map to TRBD1. The CDR3 is 15 residues long. The V gene's germline CDR1 is MNHNS and CDR2 SASEGT. V lost 3 bases to trimming and J lost 3 bases; unmatched junction nucleotides: 1.

CDR3 nucleotides: TGTGCCAGCGTTCCATCGAGGGGGCGGGTTGGTTTATTAGCAGATACGCAGTATTTT. This sequence encodes CASVPSRGRVGLLADTQYF. This chain uses TRBV7-2 with TRBJ2-3; 7 bases agree with TRBD1. This CDR3 is 19 amino acids long. The V gene's germline CDR1 is SGHTA and CDR2 FQGNSA. V dropped 8 bases and J dropped 4; count of bases not matched to a gene: 24.

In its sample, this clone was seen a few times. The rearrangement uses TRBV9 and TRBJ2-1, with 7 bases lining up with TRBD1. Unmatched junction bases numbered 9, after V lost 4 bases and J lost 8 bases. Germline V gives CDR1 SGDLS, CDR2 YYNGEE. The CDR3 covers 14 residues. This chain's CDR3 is CASSLRTGSYEQFF. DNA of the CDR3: TGTGCCAGCAGCTTACGGACAGGAAGCTATGAGCAGTTCTTC.

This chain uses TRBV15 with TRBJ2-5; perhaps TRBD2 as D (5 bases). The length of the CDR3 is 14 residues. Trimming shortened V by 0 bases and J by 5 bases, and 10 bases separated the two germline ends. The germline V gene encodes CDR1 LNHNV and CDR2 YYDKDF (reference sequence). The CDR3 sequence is CATSRDRGRETQYF. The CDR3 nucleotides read TGTGCCACCAGCAGAGATCGGGGTAGGGAGACCCAGTACTTC.

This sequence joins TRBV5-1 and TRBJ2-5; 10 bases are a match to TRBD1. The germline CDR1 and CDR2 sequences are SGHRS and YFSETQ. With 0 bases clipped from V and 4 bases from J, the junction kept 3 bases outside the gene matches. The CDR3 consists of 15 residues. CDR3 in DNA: TGCGCCAGCAGCTTGGGACAGGGGGCTCGAGAGACCCAGTACTTC. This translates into CASSLGQGARETQYF.

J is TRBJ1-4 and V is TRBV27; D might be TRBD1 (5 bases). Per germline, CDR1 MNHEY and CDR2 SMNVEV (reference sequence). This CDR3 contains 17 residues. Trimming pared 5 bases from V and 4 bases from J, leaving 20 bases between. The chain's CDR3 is CASSPLRGVSGNEKLFF. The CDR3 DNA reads TGTGCCAGCAGTCCCCTGCGGGGGGTGAGCGGTAATGAAAAACTGTTTTTT.

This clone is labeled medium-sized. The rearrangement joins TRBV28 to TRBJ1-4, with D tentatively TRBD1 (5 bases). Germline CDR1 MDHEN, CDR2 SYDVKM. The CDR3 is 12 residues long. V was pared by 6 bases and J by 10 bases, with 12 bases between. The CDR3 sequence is CASRQETGKLFF. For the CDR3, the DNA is TGTGCCAGCAGACAGGAAACAGGAAAACTGTTTTTT.

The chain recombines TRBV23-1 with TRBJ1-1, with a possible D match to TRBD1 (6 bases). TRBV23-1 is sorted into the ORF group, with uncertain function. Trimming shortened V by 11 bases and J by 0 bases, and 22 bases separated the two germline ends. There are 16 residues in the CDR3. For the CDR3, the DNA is TGCGCCGGGATACCTCCGTACAGGGAGATGAACACTGAAGCTTTCTTT. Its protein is CAGIPPYREMNTEAFF.

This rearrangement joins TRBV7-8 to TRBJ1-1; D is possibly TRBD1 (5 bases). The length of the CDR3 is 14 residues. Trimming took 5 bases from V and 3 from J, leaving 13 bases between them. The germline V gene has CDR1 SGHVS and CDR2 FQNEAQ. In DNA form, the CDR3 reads TGTGCCAGCAGCCGGAGTGGGGGAGACACTGAAGCTTTCTTT. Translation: CASSRSGGDTEAFF.

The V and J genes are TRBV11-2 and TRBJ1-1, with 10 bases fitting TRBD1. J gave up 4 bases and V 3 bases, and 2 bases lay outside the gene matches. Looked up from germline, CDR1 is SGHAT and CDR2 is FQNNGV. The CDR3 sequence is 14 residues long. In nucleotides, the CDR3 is TGTGCCAGCAGCTTGGGACAGGGGACCACTGAAGCTTTCTTT. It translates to CASSLGQGTTEAFF. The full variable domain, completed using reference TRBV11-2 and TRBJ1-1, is EAGVAQSPRYKIIEKRQSVAFWCNPISGHATLYWYQQILGQGPKLLIQFQNNGVVDDSQLPKDRFSAERLKGVDSTLKIQPAKLEDSAVYLCASSLGQGTTEAFFGQGTRLTVV.

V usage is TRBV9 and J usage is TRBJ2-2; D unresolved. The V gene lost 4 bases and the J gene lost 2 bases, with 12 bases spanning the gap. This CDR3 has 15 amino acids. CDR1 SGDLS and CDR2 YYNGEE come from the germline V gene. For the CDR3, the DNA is TGTGCCAGCAGCCTGGCTGGGTCAAACACCGGGGAGCTGTTTTTT. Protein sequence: CASSLAGSNTGELFF.

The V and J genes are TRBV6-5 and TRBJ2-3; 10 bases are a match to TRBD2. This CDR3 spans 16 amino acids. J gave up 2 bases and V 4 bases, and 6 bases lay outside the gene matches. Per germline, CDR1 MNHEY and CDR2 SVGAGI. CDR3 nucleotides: TGTGCCAGCAGTTCTCGACTAGCGGGCTTCACAGATACGCAGTATTTT. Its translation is CASSSRLAGFTDTQYF.

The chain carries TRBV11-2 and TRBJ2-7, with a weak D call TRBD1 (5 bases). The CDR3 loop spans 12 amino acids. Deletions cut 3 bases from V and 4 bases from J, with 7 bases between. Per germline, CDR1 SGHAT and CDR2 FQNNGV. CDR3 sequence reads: CASSFQGYEQYF. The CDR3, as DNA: TGTGCCAGCAGCTTCCAGGGATACGAGCAGTACTTC.

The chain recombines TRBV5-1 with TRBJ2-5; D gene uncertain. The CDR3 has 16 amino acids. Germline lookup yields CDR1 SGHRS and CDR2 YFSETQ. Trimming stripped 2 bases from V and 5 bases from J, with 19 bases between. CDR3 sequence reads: CASSLRPGSGEETQYF. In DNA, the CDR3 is TGCGCCAGCAGCTTACGGCCAGGATCGGGTGAGGAGACCCAGTACTTC.

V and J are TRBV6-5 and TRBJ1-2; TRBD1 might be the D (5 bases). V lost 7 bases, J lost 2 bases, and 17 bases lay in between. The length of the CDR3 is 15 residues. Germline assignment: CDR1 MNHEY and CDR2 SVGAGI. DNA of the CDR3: TGTGCCAGCATCTCACGCCGGGACGGAAACTATGGCTACACCTTC. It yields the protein CASISRRDGNYGYTF.

The CDR3, as DNA: TGTGCCAGCCCCGTGGGGGAAACAGGGGCCCCGAACACTGAAGCTTTCTTT. It is translated as CASPVGETGAPNTEAFF. The V and J genes are TRBV7-9 and TRBJ1-1; 7 nucleotides line up with TRBD1. CDR1 is SEHNR, CDR2 FQNEAQ, per germline (reference sequence). The CDR3 is 17 residues long. Trimming at V came to 8 bases and at J to 1 base, leaving 16 bases not matched to a gene.

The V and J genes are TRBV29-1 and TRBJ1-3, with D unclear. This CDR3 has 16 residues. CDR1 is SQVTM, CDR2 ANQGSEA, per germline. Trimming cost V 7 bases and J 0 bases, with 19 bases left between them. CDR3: CSASSGGASSGNTIYF. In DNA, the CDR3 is TGCAGCGCCTCTTCCGGTGGCGCGAGCTCTGGAAACACCATATATTTT.

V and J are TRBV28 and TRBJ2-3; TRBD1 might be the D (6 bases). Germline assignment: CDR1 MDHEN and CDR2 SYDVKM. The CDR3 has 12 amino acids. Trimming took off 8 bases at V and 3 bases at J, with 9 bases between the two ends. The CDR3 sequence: CASETGTDTQYF. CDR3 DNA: TGTGCCAGCGAGACAGGAACAGATACGCAGTATTTT.

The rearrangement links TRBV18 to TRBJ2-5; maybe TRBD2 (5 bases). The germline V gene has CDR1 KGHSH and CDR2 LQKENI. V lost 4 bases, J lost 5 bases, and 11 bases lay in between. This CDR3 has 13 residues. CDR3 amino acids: CASSLDYGETQYF. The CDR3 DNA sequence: TGTGCCAGCTCACTCGACTACGGGGAGACCCAGTACTTC. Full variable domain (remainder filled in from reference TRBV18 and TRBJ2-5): NAGVMQNPRHLVRRRGQEARLRCSPMKGHSHVYWYRQLPEEGLKFMVYLQKENIIDESGMPKERFSAEFPKEGPSILRIQQVVRGDSAAYFCASSLDYGETQYFGPGTRLLVL.

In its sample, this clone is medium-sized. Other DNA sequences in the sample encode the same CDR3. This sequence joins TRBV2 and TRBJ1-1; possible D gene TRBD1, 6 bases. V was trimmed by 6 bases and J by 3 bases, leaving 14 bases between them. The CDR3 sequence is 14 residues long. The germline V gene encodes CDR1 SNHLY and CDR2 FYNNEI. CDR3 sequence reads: CASRLGQGYTEAFF. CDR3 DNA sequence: TGTGCCAGCAGGTTAGGTCAGGGGTACACTGAAGCTTTCTTT.

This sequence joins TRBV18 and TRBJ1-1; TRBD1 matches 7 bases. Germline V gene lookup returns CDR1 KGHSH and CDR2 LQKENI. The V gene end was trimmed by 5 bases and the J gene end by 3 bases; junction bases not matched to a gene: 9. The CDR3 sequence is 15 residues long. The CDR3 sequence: CASSITGEGDTEAFF. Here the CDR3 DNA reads TGTGCCAGCTCAATCACAGGGGAGGGGGACACTGAAGCTTTCTTT. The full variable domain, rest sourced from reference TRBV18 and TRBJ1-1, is NAGVMQNPRHLVRRRGQEARLRCSPMKGHSHVYWYRQLPEEGLKFMVYLQKENIIDESGMPKERFSAEFPKEGPSILRIQQVVRGDSAAYFCASSITGEGDTEAFFGQGTRLTVV.

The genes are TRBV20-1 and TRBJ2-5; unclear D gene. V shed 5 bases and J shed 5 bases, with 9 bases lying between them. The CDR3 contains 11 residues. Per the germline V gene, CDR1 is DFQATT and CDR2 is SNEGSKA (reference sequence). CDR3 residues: CSALREETQYF. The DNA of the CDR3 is TGCAGTGCTCTAAGAGAGGAGACCCAGTACTTC.